This TCR beta chain came from a study of T cell repertoires in aging, cancer and after chemotherapy. Background on the study: Donor ages fell into six groups from 30 or younger up to 70 or older.

The template was genomic DNA from peripheral blood, not RNA. A mixed TRB-A/B primer pool amplified rearranged TRB by multiplex touch-down PCR. TCRdb analysed the multiplex PCR reads with MiXCR anew, one entry per CDR3 protein. The data hold over 5,500 distinct CDR3 sequences, with under 35% observed a single time. On this clonotype itself: What it recognizes is unknown.

Trimming left V 4 bases short and J 2 bases short, with 23 bases between. This CDR3 comprises 18 residues. From germline, CDR1 is KGHSH and CDR2 LQKENI. Study-wide results and limits: Compared with age-matched healthy donors, untreated hematological or solid cancer patients showed higher blood TCR clonality.

The sequence was obtained from a human donor with a blood cancer. This sequence joins TRBV18 and TRBJ1-2; possible D gene TRBD1, 5 bases. Material for sequencing was blood. CDR3 in amino acids: CASSRTPGGGRLNYGYTF. The CDR3 coding sequence is TGTGCCAGCTCACGAACCCCCGGGGGGGGTCGACTAAACTATGGCTACACCTTC.